The 5 T cell receptor beta chains below all came from one sample that was sequenced in a study of blood T cell repertoires in COVID-19 (TCRdb year 2020). Library preparation was by the immunoSEQ multiplex PCR assay. TCRdb took this table from immuneACCESS and kept in-frame rearrangements with V and J called. Such tables lack part of the clones; where checked against another copy, unresolved V genes explain under half of the gap, and the rest is unexplained. This sample lists 440,000 or so clones; 70% to 90% were detected once. 1.5% to 1.9% of the sample rests with the top ten. The sequenced sample was peripheral blood. The receptors here all came from a woman in her thirties or forties with COVID-19, enrolled during active disease.

V usage is TRBV5-1 and J usage is TRBJ1-3; D ambiguous. V lost 0 bases and J 0 bases, leaving 10 bases between the germline ends. This CDR3 has 16 residues. Per the germline V gene, CDR1 is SGHRS and CDR2 is YFSETQ. The CDR3 spells CASSLDAAGSGNTIYF. DNA of the CDR3: TGCGCCAGCAGCTTGGACGCCGCCGGCTCTGGAAACACCATATATTTT.

This clone has just one count. The genes are TRBV6-5 and TRBJ1-6; D possibly corresponds to TRBD1 (5 bases). V was clipped by 9 bases and J by 10 bases, with 19 bases between them. The length of the CDR3 is 14 residues. The germline V gene encodes CDR1 MNHEY and CDR2 SVGAGI. The DNA for the CDR3 is TGTGCCAGTGGGACTTCCTCCGGAGGCTCACCCCTCCACTTT. The encoded protein is CASGTSSGGSPLHF.

The rearrangement uses TRBV19 and TRBJ1-1, with 8 nucleotides matching TRBD1. This CDR3 spans 15 amino acids. Germline V lookup: CDR1 LNHDA, CDR2 SQIVND (reference sequence). V lost 6 bases, J lost 5 bases, and 11 bases stayed unmatched. The CDR3, as DNA: TGTGCCAGTAGGGACAGGGCGTTTTCCCTAACTGAAGCTTTCTTT. It translates to CASRDRAFSLTEAFF.

V is TRBV4-2 and J is TRBJ2-5, with 8 bases aligning to TRBD2. CDR1 LGHNA and CDR2 YNFKEQ come from the germline V gene. With 0 bases clipped from V and 3 bases from J, the junction kept 15 bases outside the gene matches. The CDR3 is 19 residues long. CDR3 nucleotide sequence: TGTGCCAGCAGCCAAGATTTCGCGGGTGCGGGGGGTCAGAAAGAGACCCAGTACTTC. Residues: CASSQDFAGAGGQKETQYF.

V and J are TRBV12-3 or TRBV12-4 and TRBJ1-1; 8 positions match TRBD1. This CDR3 contains 12 residues. V shed 2 bases and J 10 bases; nucleotides not matched to a gene: 3. The CDR3 sequence is CASSLPGQGAFF. CDR3 nucleotides: TGTGCCAGCAGTTTACCAGGACAGGGAGCTTTCTTT.